This is a list of T cell receptor beta chains from one sample in a study of CD8 T cells in ankylosing spondylitis. Each CDR3 protein gets one entry after TCRdb re-called the 5' RACE reads with MiXCR. The table lists around 540,000 distinct CDR3 sequences, 12% of them singletons. Sequenced sample: blood, either unsorted or a sorted T cell fraction (not recorded which). The receptors come from a male donor with ankylosing spondylitis. CDR3s include the opening cysteine and the closing phenylalanine or tryptophan. D genes are given only for firm matches. Clone size is stated in some rows and not others, as once, few, many or a class when expanded.

.	TRBV9	few	TRBJ2-5	CASSVLAYPEETQYF	TGTGCCAGCAGCGTTCTAGCGTATCCTGAAGAGACCCAGTACTTC
.	TRBV2	.	TRBJ2-3	CASSVEVTADTQYF	TGTGCCAGCAGTGTTGAGGTGACGGCGGATACGCAGTATTTT
.	TRBV11-3	few	TRBJ2-3	CASSSISSDADTQYF	TGTGCCAGCAGCTCCATTTCTAGCGACGCAGATACGCAGTATTTT
.	TRBV11-2	few	TRBJ2-1	CASSPSAVYNEQFF	TGTGCCAGCAGCCCGTCGGCCGTCTACAATGAGCAGTTCTTC
.	TRBV20-1	.	TRBJ2-7	CSARPGTPTYEQYF	TGCAGTGCTAGGCCCGGGACACCAACCTACGAGCAGTACTTC
.	TRBV11-1	once	TRBJ2-1	CASSLGSEREQFF	TGTGCCAGCAGCTTAGGGAGCGAGCGTGAGCAGTTCTTC
.	TRBV20-1	.	TRBJ2-1	CSAGKGLDTYNEQFF	TGCAGTGCAGGAAAGGGGCTGGATACCTACAATGAGCAGTTCTTC
TRBD2	TRBV13	few	TRBJ2-7	CASSLAGLAGPNYEQYF	TGTGCCAGCAGCTTGGCGGGACTAGCGGGCCCCAACTACGAGCAGTACTTC
TRBD1	TRBV20-1	.	TRBJ1-5	CIAGQGGSANQPQHF	TGCATTGCGGGCCAGGGGGGGAGCGCCAATCAGCCCCAGCATTTT
TRBD1	TRBV11-1	few	TRBJ2-1	CASSLTGVNEQFF	TGTGCCAGCAGCTTGACAGGGGTCAATGAGCAGTTCTTC
TRBD1	TRBV5-1	many	TRBJ1-1	CASSALQGSTEAFF	TGCGCCAGCAGCGCTCTACAGGGGAGCACTGAAGCTTTCTTT
.	TRBV9	few	TRBJ2-1	CASSVDPQGAYNEQFF	TGTGCCAGCAGCGTAGACCCGCAGGGAGCCTACAATGAGCAGTTCTTC
.	TRBV12-3/TRBV12-4	few	TRBJ1-1	CASRSNRAQNEAFF	TGTGCCAGCAGGTCGAACAGGGCTCAAAATGAAGCTTTCTTT
.	TRBV2	few	TRBJ1-3	CASSGSRGGNTIYF	TGTGCCAGCAGTGGGTCCAGGGGTGGAAACACCATATATTTT
.	TRBV5-5	.	TRBJ1-1	CASSLWGPSTEAFF	TGTGCCAGCAGCTTGTGGGGGCCCAGCACTGAAGCTTTCTTT
.	TRBV4-2	many	TRBJ2-7	CASSQDPGSYEQYF	TGTGCCAGCAGCCAAGATCCGGGCTCCTACGAGCAGTACTTC
TRBD1	TRBV15	.	TRBJ2-7	CATSRSTGAYEQYF	TGTGCCACCAGCAGGTCGACAGGGGCCTACGAGCAGTACTTC
TRBD2	TRBV20-1	.	TRBJ2-7	CSASGRASYEQYF	TGCAGTGCTAGCGGGAGGGCCTCCTACGAGCAGTACTTC
TRBD2	TRBV24-1	.	TRBJ2-1	CATSDLKREEDEQFF	TGTGCCACCAGTGATTTGAAGCGGGAGGAGGATGAGCAGTTCTTC
TRBD1	TRBV7-6	many	TRBJ2-5	CASSSSQGRGQETQYF	TGTGCCAGCAGCTCCTCACAGGGGAGAGGGCAAGAGACCCAGTACTTC
.	TRBV9	few	TRBJ2-2	CASSPVGGELFF	TGTGCCAGCAGCCCCGTAGGCGGGGAGCTGTTTTTT
.	TRBV7-9	many	TRBJ1-5	CASSLDGQNDQPQHF	TGTGCCAGCAGCTTAGACGGGCAGAACGATCAGCCCCAGCATTTT
.	TRBV12-3/TRBV12-4	few	TRBJ1-2	CASRTGTGKFYGYTF	TGTGCCAGCAGAACCGGGACCGGCAAGTTCTATGGCTACACCTTC
.	TRBV29-1	.	TRBJ2-1	CSGKRGGEQFF	TGCAGCGGGAAACGGGGAGGTGAGCAGTTCTTC
TRBD1	TRBV12-3/TRBV12-4	.	TRBJ1-2	CASSAEMGTGDGYTF	TGTGCCAGCAGTGCCGAAATGGGGACAGGGGATGGCTACACCTTC
.	TRBV11-3	many	TRBJ2-1	CASSLEAGNEQFF	TGTGCCAGCAGCTTAGAGGCAGGGAATGAGCAGTTCTTC
.	TRBV11-2	.	TRBJ2-6	CAGAGSGANVLTF	TGTGCCGGAGCAGGGTCTGGGGCCAACGTCCTGACTTTC
TRBD1	TRBV20-1	many	TRBJ1-2	CSARDRGHGYTF	TGCAGTGCTAGGGACAGGGGGCATGGCTACACCTTC
TRBD2	TRBV5-1	.	TRBJ2-3	CASSPGLAGLPTDTQYF	TGCGCCAGCAGCCCCGGACTAGCGGGACTCCCCACAGATACGCAGTATTTT
TRBD1	TRBV27	.	TRBJ1-3	CASRQDRESGNTIYF	TGTGCCAGCAGGCAGGACAGGGAATCTGGAAACACCATATATTTT
.	TRBV2	many	TRBJ1-4	CARIKEKLFF	TGTGCCAGAATCAAGGAAAAACTGTTTTTT
.	TRBV7-2	.	TRBJ1-2	CASSLQREGYGYTF	TGTGCCAGCAGCTTACAGAGAGAAGGCTATGGCTACACCTTC
.	TRBV7-2	.	TRBJ1-2	CASSLGSTEYGYTF	TGTGCCAGCAGCTTAGGTTCGACGGAGTATGGCTACACCTTC
TRBD1	TRBV5-5	.	TRBJ1-1	CASSFRAGQGWDTEAFF	TGTGCCAGCAGCTTTAGGGCCGGACAGGGCTGGGACACTGAAGCTTTCTTT
.	TRBV20-1	few	TRBJ2-1	CSARKGDGWNEQFF	TGCAGTGCTAGAAAAGGAGATGGGTGGAATGAGCAGTTCTTC
.	TRBV29-1	many	TRBJ1-5	CSVDVWRQPQHF	TGCAGCGTTGATGTCTGGCGGCAGCCCCAGCATTTT
TRBD2	TRBV28	few	TRBJ2-4	CASNPGGGSIAKNIQYF	TGTGCCAGCAATCCCGGGGGGGGCTCTATAGCCAAAAACATTCAGTACTTC
.	TRBV20-1	.	TRBJ1-6	CSAARSGSPLHF	TGCAGTGCTGCCAGGTCGGGGTCACCCCTCCACTTT
.	TRBV20-1	.	TRBJ2-1	CSAEKAGYNEQFF	TGCAGTGCTGAGAAGGCGGGTTACAATGAGCAGTTCTTC
TRBD1	TRBV5-6	.	TRBJ2-3	CASSSVPGQGVDTQYF	TGTGCCAGCAGCTCTGTACCGGGACAGGGGGTAGATACGCAGTATTTT
TRBD1	TRBV5-1	few	TRBJ2-2	CASSSRPGQGNTGELFF	TGCGCCAGCAGCTCACGTCCGGGACAGGGGAACACCGGGGAGCTGTTTTTT
.	TRBV5-6	many	TRBJ1-1	CASSLTPEKAFF	TGTGCCAGCAGCTTGACCCCAGAAAAAGCTTTCTTT
.	TRBV5-1	few	TRBJ2-1	CASSLQTGSANEQFF	TGCGCCAGCAGCTTGCAAACCGGGAGTGCCAATGAGCAGTTCTTC
TRBD2	TRBV25-1	.	TRBJ2-1	CATRLAGDYNEQFF	TGTGCCACCAGACTAGCGGGAGATTACAATGAGCAGTTCTTC
.	TRBV2	.	TRBJ2-4	CASSMDIQYF	TGTGCCAGCAGTATGGACATTCAGTACTTC
TRBD2	TRBV5-1	many	TRBJ2-1	CASSLALAANEQFF	TGCGCCAGCAGCTTGGCTCTAGCGGCAAATGAGCAGTTCTTC
.	TRBV20-1	few	TRBJ2-1	CSARDLDFLYNEQFF	TGCAGTGCTAGAGATCTGGACTTTCTATACAATGAGCAGTTCTTC
.	TRBV5-1	.	TRBJ2-7	CASSAVRTGGAHEQYF	TGCGCCAGCAGCGCCGTAAGAACAGGGGGGGCCCACGAGCAGTACTTC
TRBD1	TRBV24-1	few	TRBJ2-3	CATSGPRQGATDTQYF	TGTGCCACCAGCGGTCCTCGGCAGGGGGCAACAGATACGCAGTATTTT
TRBD2	TRBV7-9	few	TRBJ2-1	CASSLVAGAHNEQFF	TGTGCCAGCAGCTTAGTAGCGGGGGCCCACAATGAGCAGTTCTTC
.	TRBV20-1	few	TRBJ1-4	CSARDWGRDSRFATNEKLFF	TGCAGTGCTAGAGATTGGGGCCGGGACTCCAGATTTGCAACTAATGAAAAACTGTTTTTT
.	TRBV27	few	TRBJ1-5	CASGRTNQPQHF	TGTGCCAGCGGAAGGACGAATCAGCCCCAGCATTTT
.	TRBV29-1	.	TRBJ2-1	CSAWTYNEQFF	TGCAGCGCTTGGACCTACAATGAGCAGTTCTTC
.	TRBV7-9	.	TRBJ2-1	CASSFLGPSNEQFF	TGTGCCAGCAGCTTCCTAGGCCCCTCCAATGAGCAGTTCTTC
.	TRBV12-3/TRBV12-4	many	TRBJ1-2	CASSSLERQSYGYTF	TGTGCCAGCAGTTCCCTGGAAAGGCAGTCCTATGGCTACACCTTC
.	TRBV20-1	.	TRBJ2-7	CSARDRDEQYF	TGCAGTGCTAGAGATAGGGACGAGCAGTACTTC
.	TRBV15	.	TRBJ2-4	CATSASLGFAKNIQYF	TGTGCCACCAGCGCCTCCTTAGGTTTTGCCAAAAACATTCAGTACTTC